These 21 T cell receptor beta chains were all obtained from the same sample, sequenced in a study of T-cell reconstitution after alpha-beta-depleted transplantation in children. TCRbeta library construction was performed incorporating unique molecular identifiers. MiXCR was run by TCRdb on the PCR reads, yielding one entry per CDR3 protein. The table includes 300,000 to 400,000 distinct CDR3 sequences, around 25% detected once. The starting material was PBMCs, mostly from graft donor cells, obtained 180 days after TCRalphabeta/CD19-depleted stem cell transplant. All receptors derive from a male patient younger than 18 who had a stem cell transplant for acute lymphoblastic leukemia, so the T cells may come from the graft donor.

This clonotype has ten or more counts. The CDR3 reads CASSLPTSGVYNEQFF. CDR3 DNA sequence: TGCGCCAGCAGCCTCCCGACTAGCGGGGTGTACAATGAGCAGTTCTTC. The genes are TRBV5-1 and TRBJ2-1, with 11 bases matching TRBD2. CDR3 size: 16 residues. Germline V gene sequence: CDR1 SGHRS, CDR2 YFSETQ. V was clipped by 4 bases and J by 4 bases; unmatched bases: 7.

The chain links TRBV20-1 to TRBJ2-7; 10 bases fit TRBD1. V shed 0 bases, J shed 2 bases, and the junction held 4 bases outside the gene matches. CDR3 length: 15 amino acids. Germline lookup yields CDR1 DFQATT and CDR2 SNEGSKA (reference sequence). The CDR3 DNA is TGCAGTGCTAGAGATTTAGACAGGGGGCCCTACGAGCAGTACTTC. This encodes CSARDLDRGPYEQYF.

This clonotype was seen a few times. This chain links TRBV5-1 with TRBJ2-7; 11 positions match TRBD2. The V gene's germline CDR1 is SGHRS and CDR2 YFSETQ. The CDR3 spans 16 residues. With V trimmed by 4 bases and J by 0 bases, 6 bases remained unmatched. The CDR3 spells CASSPGTSGVSYEQYF. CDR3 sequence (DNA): TGCGCCAGCAGCCCCGGGACTAGCGGTGTCTCCTACGAGCAGTACTTC.

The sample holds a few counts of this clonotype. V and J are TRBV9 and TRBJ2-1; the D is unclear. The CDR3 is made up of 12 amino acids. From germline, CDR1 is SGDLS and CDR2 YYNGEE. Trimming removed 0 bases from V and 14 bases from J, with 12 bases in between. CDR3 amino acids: CASSVDAGRKFF. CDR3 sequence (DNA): TGTGCCAGCAGCGTAGATGCCGGGCGTAAGTTCTTC.

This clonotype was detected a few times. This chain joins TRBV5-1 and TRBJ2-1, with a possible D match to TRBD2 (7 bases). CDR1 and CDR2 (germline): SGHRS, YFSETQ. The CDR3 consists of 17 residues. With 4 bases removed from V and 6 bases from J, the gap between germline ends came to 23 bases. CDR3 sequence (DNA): TGCGCCAGCAGCGGCCGGAGGGGGGAGGGCCGCGGCAATGAGCAGTTCTTC. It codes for CASSGRRGEGRGNEQFF.

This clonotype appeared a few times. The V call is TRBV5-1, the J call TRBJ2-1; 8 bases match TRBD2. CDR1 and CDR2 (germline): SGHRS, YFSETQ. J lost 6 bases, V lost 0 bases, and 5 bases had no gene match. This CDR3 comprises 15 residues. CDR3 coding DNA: TGCGCCAGCAGCTTGGAGGTAACTAGCGGCAATGAGCAGTTCTTC. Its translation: CASSLEVTSGNEQFF. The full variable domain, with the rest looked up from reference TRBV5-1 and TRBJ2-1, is KAGVTQTPRYLIKTRGQQVTLSCSPISGHRSVSWYQQTPGQGLQFLFEYFSETQRNKGNFPGRFSGRQFSNSRSEMNVSTLELGDSALYLCASSLEVTSGNEQFFGPGTRLTVL.

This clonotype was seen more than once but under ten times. The CDR3 spells CSARSFSRTVNTEAFF. CDR3 nucleotide sequence: TGCAGTGCTAGGTCCTTTTCACGGACGGTGAACACTGAAGCTTTCTTT. This chain links TRBV20-1 with TRBJ1-1, with D hard to call. CDR3 length equals 16 residues. Per germline, CDR1 DFQATT and CDR2 SNEGSKA (reference sequence). V gave up 3 bases and J gave up 0 bases, with 17 bases separating them.

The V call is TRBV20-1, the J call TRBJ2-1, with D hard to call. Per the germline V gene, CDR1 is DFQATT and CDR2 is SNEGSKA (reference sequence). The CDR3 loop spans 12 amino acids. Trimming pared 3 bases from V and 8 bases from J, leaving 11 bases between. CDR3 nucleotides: TGCAGTGCTAGCGGTAAAGCGCATGAGCAGTTCTTC. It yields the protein CSASGKAHEQFF.

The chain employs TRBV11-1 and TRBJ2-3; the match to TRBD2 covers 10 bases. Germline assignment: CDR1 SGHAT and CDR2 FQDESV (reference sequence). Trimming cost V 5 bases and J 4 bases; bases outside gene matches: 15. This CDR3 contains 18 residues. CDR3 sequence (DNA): TGTGCCAGCAGCCTCCGCCCACTAAGCGGGAGGGCCCCAGATACGCAGTATTTT. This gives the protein CASSLRPLSGRAPDTQYF.

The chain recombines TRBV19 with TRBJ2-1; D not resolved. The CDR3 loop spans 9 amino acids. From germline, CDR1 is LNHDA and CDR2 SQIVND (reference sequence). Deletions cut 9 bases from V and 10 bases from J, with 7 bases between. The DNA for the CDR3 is TGTGCCAGCCACGGGGAGCAGTTCTTC. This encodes CASHGEQFF.

The CDR3 DNA is TGCGCCAGCAGCCGACTGCCCCGGAGCGACGAGCAGTACTTC. Its translation is CASSRLPRSDEQYF. The chain couples TRBV5-1 to TRBJ2-7, with D hard to call. The CDR3 sequence is 14 residues long. Between the trimmed V and J ends, which lost 4 bases and 5 bases, there was a span of 16 bases. CDR1 is SGHRS and CDR2 is YFSETQ in the germline V gene. The full variable domain, in which reference TRBV5-1 and TRBJ2-7 provide the parts outside the CDR3, is KAGVTQTPRYLIKTRGQQVTLSCSPISGHRSVSWYQQTPGQGLQFLFEYFSETQRNKGNFPGRFSGRQFSNSRSEMNVSTLELGDSALYLCASSRLPRSDEQYFGPGTRLTVT.

CDR3 DNA sequence: TGTGCCAGCAGCACTCTCTTCGGGGCGGGATCCTACGAGCAGTACTTC. Residues: CASSTLFGAGSYEQYF. The rearrangement uses TRBV6-2 or TRBV6-3 and TRBJ2-7, with a weak D call TRBD2 (6 bases). Between the trimmed V and J ends, which lost 6 bases and 1 base, there was a span of 19 bases. The CDR3 consists of 16 residues. Germline values: CDR1 MNHEY, CDR2 SVGEGT.

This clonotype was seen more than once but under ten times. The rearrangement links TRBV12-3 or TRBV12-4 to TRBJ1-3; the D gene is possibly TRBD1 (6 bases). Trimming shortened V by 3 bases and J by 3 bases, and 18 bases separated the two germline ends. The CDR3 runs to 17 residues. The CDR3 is CASSLNMGGRSGNTIYF. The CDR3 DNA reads TGTGCCAGCAGTTTGAATATGGGGGGCAGGAGTGGAAACACCATATATTTT.

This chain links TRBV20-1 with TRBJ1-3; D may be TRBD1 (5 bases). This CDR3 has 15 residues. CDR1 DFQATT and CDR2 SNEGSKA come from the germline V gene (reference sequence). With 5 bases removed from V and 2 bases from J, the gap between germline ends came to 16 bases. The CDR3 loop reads CSADRRRGTGNTIYF. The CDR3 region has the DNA TGCAGTGCTGACCGACGACGGGGCACTGGAAACACCATATATTTT.

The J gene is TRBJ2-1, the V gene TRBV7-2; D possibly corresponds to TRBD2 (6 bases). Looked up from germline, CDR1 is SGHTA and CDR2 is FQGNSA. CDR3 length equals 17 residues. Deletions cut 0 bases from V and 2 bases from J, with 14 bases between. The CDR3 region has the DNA TGTGCCAGCAGCTTAGCTGCAAACGGGAGAACCTACAATGAGCAGTTCTTC. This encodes CASSLAANGRTYNEQFF.

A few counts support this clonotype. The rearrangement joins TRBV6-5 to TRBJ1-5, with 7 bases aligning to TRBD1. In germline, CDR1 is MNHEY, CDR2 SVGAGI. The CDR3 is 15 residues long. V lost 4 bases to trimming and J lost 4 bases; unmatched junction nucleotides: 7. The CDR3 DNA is TGTGCCAGCAGTTCTCGACAGGGAGGGAATCAGCCCCAGCATTTT. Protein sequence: CASSSRQGGNQPQHF.

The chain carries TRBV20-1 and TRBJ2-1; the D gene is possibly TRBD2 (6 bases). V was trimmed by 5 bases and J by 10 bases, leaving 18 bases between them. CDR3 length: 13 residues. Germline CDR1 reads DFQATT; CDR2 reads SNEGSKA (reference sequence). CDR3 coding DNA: TGCAGTGCTGCCCGAGGGAGGAGGATGGAGCAGTTCTTC. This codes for CSAARGRRMEQFF.

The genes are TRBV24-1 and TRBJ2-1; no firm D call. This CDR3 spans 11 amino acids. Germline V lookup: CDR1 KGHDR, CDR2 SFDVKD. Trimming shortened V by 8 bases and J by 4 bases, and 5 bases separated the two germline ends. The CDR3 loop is CATMIYNEQFF. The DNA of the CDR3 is TGTGCCACCATGATATACAATGAGCAGTTCTTC.

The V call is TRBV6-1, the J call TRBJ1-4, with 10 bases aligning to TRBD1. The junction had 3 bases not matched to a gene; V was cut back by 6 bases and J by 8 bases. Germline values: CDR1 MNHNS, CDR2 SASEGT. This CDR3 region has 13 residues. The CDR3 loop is CASRGTGEEKLFF. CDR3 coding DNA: TGTGCCAGCAGGGGGACAGGGGAAGAAAAACTGTTTTTT.

CDR3 sequence reads: CASSQVGTRPREQYF. In DNA form, the CDR3 reads TGCGCCAGCAGCCAAGTGGGGACTAGGCCGCGCGAGCAGTACTTC. The rearrangement links TRBV4-1 to TRBJ2-7; 8 bases map to TRBD2. Germline loops: CDR1 MGHRA, CDR2 YSYEKL. The CDR3 loop spans 15 amino acids. V lost 1 base to trimming and J lost 6 bases; unmatched junction nucleotides: 8.

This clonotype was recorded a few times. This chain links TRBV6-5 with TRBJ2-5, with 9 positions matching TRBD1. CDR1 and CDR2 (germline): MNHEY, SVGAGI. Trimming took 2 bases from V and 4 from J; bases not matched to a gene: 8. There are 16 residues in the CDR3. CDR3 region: CASSYPPYRGRETQYF. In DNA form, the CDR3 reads TGTGCCAGCAGTTACCCACCCTACAGGGGGCGAGAGACCCAGTACTTC.